This T cell receptor (beta chain) comes out of a study of identical twins. Study findings and constraints: One should note that invariant MAIT and iNKT cells could partly confound zero-insertion analyses. The study based its conclusions on cross-sectional statistical analysis and did not follow the same donors. Cord blood beta clonotypes present at high abundance carried fewer insertions; no such pattern appeared in memory repertoires.

This clonotype was counted many times. Its antigen is undetermined. CDR1 is LGHDT, CDR2 YNNKEL, per germline (reference sequence). V lost 0 bases and J lost 8, with 11 bases in between. The CDR3 covers 13 residues. TCRdb independently ran MiXCR on the 5' RACE reads; one entry per CDR3 protein. Of 450,000 or so distinct CDR3 sequences detected, around 14% appear once; the ten largest clones hold approximately 0.52%. This sample also appeared in a second study, on yellow fever vaccine responses in identical twins.

This TCR was sampled from a woman between 18 and 30 years old in good health. This chain uses TRBV3-1 with TRBJ2-7; D is uncertain. Sequenced material: CD4+ T cells sorted from blood. CDR3 nucleotides: TGTGCCAGCAGCCAAGATATCGCAAGGCAGCAGTACTTC. As protein: CASSQDIARQQYF.